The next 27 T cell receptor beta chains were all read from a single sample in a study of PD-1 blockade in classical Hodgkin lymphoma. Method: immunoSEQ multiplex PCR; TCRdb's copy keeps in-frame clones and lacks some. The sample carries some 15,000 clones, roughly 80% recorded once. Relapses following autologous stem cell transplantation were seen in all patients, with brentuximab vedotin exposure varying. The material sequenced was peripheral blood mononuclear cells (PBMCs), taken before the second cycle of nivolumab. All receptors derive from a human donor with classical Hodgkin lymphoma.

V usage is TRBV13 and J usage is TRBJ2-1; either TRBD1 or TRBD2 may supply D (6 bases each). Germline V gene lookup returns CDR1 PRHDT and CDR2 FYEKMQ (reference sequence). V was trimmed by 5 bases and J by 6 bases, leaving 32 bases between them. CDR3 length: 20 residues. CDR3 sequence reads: CASSTGGLGVDKPGANEQFF. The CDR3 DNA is TGTGCCAGCAGCACCGGAGGTTTAGGCGTTGATAAACCGGGGGCCAATGAGCAGTTCTTC.

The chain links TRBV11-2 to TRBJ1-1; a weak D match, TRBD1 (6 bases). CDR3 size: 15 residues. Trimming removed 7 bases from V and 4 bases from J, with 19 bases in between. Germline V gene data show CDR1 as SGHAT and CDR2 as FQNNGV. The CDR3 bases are TGTGCCAGCACGGTAGTAGGGGGGCGGCGCACTGAAGCTTTCTTT. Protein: CASTVVGGRRTEAFF.

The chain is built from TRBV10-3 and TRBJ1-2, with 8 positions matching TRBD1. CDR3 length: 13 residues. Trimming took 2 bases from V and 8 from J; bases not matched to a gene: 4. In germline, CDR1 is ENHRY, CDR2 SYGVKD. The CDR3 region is CAISEPDRDGYTF. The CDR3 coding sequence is TGTGCCATCAGTGAGCCGGACAGGGACGGCTACACCTTC.

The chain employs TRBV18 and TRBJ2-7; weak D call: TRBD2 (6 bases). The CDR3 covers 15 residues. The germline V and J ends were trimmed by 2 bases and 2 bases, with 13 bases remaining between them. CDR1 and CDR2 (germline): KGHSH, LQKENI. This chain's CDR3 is CASSPNFGGAYEQYF. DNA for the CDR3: TGTGCCAGCTCACCAAACTTTGGCGGGGCCTACGAGCAGTACTTC.

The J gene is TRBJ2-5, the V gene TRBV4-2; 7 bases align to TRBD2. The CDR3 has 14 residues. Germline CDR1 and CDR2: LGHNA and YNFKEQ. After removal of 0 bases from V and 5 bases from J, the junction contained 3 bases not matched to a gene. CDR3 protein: CASSQDRLAETQYF. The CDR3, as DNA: TGTGCCAGCAGCCAAGACCGACTAGCTGAGACCCAGTACTTC.

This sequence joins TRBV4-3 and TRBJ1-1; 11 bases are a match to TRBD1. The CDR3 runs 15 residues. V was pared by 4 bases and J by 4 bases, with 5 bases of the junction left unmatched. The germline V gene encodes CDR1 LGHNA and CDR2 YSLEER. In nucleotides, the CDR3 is TGCGCCAGCAGCCTCGGACAGGGGGCCTTCACTGAAGCTTTCTTT. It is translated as CASSLGQGAFTEAFF.

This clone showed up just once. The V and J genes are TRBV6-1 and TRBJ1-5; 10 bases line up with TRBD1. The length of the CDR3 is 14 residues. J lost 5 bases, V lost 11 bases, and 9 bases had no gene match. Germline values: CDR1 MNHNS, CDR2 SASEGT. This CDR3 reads CASGDRGWYQPQHF. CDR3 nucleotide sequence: TGTGCCTCAGGGGACAGGGGATGGTATCAGCCCCAGCATTTT.

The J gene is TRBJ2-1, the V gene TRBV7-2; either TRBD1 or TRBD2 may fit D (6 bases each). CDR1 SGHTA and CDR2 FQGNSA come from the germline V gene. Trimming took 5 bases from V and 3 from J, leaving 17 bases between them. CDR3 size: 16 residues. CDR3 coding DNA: TGTGCCAGCAGCGCCCGCTTGGGGGGCTTCTACAATGAGCAGTTCTTC. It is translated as CASSARLGGFYNEQFF.

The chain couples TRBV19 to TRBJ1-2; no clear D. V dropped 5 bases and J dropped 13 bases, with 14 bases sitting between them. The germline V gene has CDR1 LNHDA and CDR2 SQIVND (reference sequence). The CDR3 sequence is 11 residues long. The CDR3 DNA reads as TGTGCCAGTAGTTCACGCCAGACCAGCACCTTC. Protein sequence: CASSSRQTSTF.

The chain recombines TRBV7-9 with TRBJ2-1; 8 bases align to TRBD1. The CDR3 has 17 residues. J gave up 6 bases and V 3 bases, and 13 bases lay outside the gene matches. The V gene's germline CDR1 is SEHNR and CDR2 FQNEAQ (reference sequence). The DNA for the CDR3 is TGTGCCAGCAGCTTCTCACCGACAGGGGAATTCGGCAATGAGCAGTTCTTC. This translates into CASSFSPTGEFGNEQFF.

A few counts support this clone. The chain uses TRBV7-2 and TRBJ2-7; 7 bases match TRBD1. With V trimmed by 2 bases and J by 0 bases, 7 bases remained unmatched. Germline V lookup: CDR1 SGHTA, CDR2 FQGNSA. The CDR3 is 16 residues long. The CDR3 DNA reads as TGTGCCAGCAGCTTACATGGGACAGTAAGCTCCTACGAGCAGTACTTC. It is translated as CASSLHGTVSSYEQYF. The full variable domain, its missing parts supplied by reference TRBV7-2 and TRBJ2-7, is GAGVSQSPSNKVTEKGKDVELRCDPISGHTALYWYRQSLGQGLEFLIYFQGNSAPDKSGLPSDRFSAERTGGSVSTLTIQRTQQEDSAVYLCASSLHGTVSSYEQYFGPGTRLTVT.

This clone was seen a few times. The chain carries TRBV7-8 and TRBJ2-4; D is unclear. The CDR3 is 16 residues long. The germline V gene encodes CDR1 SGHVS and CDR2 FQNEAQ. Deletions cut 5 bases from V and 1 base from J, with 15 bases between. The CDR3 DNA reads TGTGCCAGCAGCCCAGCAGTCATCGGGGCCAAAAACATTCAGTACTTC. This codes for CASSPAVIGAKNIQYF.

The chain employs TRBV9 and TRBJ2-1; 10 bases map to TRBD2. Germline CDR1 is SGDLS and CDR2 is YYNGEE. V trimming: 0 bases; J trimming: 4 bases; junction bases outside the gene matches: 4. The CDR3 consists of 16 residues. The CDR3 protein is CASSVENSGGYNEQFF. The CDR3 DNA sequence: TGTGCCAGCAGCGTAGAGAATAGCGGGGGGTACAATGAGCAGTTCTTC.

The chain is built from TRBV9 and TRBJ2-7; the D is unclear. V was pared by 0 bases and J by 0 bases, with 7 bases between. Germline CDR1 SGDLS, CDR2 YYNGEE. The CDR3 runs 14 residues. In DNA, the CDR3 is TGTGCCAGCAGCGTAGGTGGATTCTCCTACGAGCAGTACTTC. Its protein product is CASSVGGFSYEQYF.

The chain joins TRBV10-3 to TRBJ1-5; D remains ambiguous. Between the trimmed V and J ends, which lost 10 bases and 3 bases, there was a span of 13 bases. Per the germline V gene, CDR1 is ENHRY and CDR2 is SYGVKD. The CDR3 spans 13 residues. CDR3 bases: TGTGCCACCCATCTGGGCAACAATCAGCCCCAGCATTTT. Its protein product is CATHLGNNQPQHF.

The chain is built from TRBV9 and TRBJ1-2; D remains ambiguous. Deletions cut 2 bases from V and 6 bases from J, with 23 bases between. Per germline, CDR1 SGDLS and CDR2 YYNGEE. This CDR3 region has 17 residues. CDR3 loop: CASSVRAQTHGRHGYTF. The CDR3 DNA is TGTGCCAGCAGCGTCCGGGCCCAGACCCATGGTCGGCATGGCTACACCTTC.

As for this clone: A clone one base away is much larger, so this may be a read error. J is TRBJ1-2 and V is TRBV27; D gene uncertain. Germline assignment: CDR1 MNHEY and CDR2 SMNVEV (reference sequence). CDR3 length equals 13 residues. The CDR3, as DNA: TGTGCCGGCAGTGCGGCAGCCAACTATGGCTACACCTTC. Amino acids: CAGSAAANYGYTF.

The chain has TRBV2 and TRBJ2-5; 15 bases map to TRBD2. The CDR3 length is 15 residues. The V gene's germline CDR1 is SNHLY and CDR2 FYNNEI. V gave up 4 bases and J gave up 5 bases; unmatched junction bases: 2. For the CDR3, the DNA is TGTGCCAGCAGTGGGACTAGCGGGGGGGCGGAGACCCAGTACTTC. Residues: CASSGTSGGAETQYF.

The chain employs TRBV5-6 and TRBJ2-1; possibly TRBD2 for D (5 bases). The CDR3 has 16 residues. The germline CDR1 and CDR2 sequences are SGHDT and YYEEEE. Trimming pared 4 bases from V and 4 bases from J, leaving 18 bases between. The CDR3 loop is CASSPGQRLAYNEQFF. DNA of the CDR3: TGTGCCAGCAGCCCCGGGCAGCGGCTGGCTTACAATGAGCAGTTCTTC.

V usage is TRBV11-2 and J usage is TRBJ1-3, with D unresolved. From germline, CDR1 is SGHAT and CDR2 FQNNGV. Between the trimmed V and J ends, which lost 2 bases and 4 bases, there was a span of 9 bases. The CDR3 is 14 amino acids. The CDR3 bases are TGTGCCAGCAGCTTAAGTCTGAGGGGAAACACCATATATTTT. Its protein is CASSLSLRGNTIYF.

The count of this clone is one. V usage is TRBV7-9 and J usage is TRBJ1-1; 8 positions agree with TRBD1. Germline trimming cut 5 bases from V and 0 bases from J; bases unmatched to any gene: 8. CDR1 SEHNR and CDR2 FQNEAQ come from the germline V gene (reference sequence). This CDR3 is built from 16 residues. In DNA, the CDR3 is TGTGCCAGCAGCCACTCGGACAGGGCGATGAACACTGAAGCTTTCTTT. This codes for CASSHSDRAMNTEAFF.

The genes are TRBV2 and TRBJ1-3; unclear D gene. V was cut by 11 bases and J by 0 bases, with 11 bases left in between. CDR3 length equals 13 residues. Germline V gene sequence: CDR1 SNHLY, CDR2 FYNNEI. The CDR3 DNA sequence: TGTGCCTCCTCGACCCTCTCTGGAAACACCATATATTTT. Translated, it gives CASSTLSGNTIYF.

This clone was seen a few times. CDR3 coding DNA: TGTGCCAGCAGCTTGGCGACTAGCCGAGTCTACGAGCAGTACTTC. Residues: CASSLATSRVYEQYF. J is TRBJ2-7 and V is TRBV5-5, with TRBD2 identical over 7 bases. Germline-derived CDR1 and CDR2 are SGHKS and YYEKEE (reference sequence). With 0 bases clipped from V and 3 bases from J, the junction kept 6 bases outside the gene matches. The CDR3 contains 15 residues.

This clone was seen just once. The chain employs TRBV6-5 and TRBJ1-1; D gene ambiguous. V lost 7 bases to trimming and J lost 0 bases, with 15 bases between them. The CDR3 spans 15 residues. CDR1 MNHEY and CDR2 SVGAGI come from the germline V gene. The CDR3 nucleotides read TGTGCCAGCAAGTTGGCTGGTGGGTTGAACACTGAAGCTTTCTTT. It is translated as CASKLAGGLNTEAFF.

Written as DNA, the CDR3 is TGTGCCAGCAGTTCAGCCCTACCGGGGACAGGCAAGACCCAGTACTTC. Protein sequence: CASSSALPGTGKTQYF. The V gene is TRBV6-6, the J gene TRBJ2-5; 8 nucleotides match TRBD1. CDR3 length equals 16 residues. Germline values: CDR1 MNHNY, CDR2 SVGAGI (reference sequence). The trim removed 4 bases at V and 6 bases at J, leaving 13 bases unmatched.

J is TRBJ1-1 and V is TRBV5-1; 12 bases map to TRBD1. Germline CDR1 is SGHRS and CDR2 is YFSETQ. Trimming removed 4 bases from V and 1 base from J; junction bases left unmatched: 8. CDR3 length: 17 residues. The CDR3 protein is CASSPRGQGAWNTEAFF. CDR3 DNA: TGCGCCAGCAGCCCACGGGGACAGGGGGCCTGGAACACTGAAGCTTTCTTT.

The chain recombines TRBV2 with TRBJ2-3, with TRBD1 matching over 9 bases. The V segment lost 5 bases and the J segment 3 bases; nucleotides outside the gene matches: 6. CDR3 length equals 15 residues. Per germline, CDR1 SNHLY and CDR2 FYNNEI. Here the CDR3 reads CASSPVDRGTDTQYF. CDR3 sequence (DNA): TGTGCCAGCAGTCCAGTGGACAGGGGAACAGATACGCAGTATTTT.